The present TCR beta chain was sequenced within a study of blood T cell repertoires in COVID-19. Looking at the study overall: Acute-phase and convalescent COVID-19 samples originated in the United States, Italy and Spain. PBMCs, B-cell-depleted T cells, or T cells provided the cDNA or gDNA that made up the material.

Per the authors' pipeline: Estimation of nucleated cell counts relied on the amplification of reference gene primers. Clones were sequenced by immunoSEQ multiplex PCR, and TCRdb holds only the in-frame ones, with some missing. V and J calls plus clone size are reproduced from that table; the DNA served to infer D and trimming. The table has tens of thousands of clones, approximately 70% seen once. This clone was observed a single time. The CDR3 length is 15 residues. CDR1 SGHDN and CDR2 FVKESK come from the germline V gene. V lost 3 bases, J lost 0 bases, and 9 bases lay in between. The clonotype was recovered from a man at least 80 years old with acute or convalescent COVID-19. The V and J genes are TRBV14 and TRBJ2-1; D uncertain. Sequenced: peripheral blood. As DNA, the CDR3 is TGTGCCAGCAGCCAGGTAGTTGGCTCCTACAATGAGCAGTTCTTC. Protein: CASSQVVGSYNEQFF.